A single sample gave rise to the 27 T cell receptor beta chains below, sequenced in a study of vaccination and CD4 T cells after COVID-19. The treatment was: roughly ten-day PBMC culture with coronavirus spike peptide pools or control peptides (ViraFEST assay). These receptors have no known antigen. Once obtained from cultured CD4+ T cells, the DNA was sequenced using the Oncomine TCR Beta short-read assay. TCRdb recomputed calls from the PCR reads with MiXCR, one row per CDR3 protein. The sample consists of around 20,000 distinct CDR3 sequences, less than 50% of them appearing once. Sequencing was done on a sample of CD4+ T cells from blood, cultured in vitro. Source of these receptors: a human donor who had recovered from COVID-19.

Only a few counts were recorded for this clonotype. The V call is TRBV5-4, the J call TRBJ1-6; D uncertain. V was cut by 4 bases and J by 4 bases, with 9 bases left in between. This CDR3 has 14 amino acids. The germline gives CDR1 SGHNT, CDR2 YYREEE (reference sequence). The chain's CDR3 is CASSLREYNSPLHF. In nucleotides, the CDR3 is TGTGCCAGCAGCCTACGTGAATATAATTCACCCCTCCACTTT.

The rearrangement uses TRBV7-2 and TRBJ2-1; the D is unclear. Germline loops: CDR1 SGHTA, CDR2 FQGNSA. Trimming took 4 bases from V and 9 from J, leaving 13 bases between them. The CDR3 is 13 amino acids. The CDR3 DNA sequence: TGTGCCAGCAGCTCCGCTCACAGCATTGAGCAGTTCTTC. It yields the protein CASSSAHSIEQFF.

The V and J genes are TRBV12-3 or TRBV12-4 and TRBJ2-7; D remains ambiguous. The CDR3 consists of 12 residues. V shed 6 bases and J shed 6 bases, with 12 bases lying between them. The CDR3 nucleotides are TGTGCCAGCAGCCTCACACTGGGCGAGCAGTACTTC. Translated, it gives CASSLTLGEQYF.

The chain combines TRBV20-1 with TRBJ1-1, with D possibly TRBD1 on 5 matching bases. CDR1 DFQATT and CDR2 SNEGSKA come from the germline V gene (reference sequence). The CDR3 runs 15 residues. Trimming cost V 0 bases and J 5 bases, with 16 bases left between them. DNA of the CDR3: TGCAGTGCTAGAGATCCGACTAAGGGGAGGACTGAAGCTTTCTTT. It translates to CSARDPTKGRTEAFF.

The rearrangement links TRBV5-1 to TRBJ2-7, with a weak D call TRBD2 (6 bases). CDR1 and CDR2 (germline): SGHRS, YFSETQ. Trimming took 0 bases from V and 0 from J, leaving 10 bases between them. The CDR3 has 15 residues. CDR3 loop: CASSLGGAGSYEQYF. CDR3 in DNA: TGCGCCAGCAGCTTGGGCGGGGCGGGCTCCTACGAGCAGTACTTC.

V gene TRBV29-1 combines with J gene TRBJ2-2; D call uncertain. Germline V gene lookup returns CDR1 SQVTM and CDR2 ANQGSEA. This CDR3 is built from 13 residues. The V end lost 4 bases, the J end lost 5 bases, and 11 bases lay between the germline ends. Here the CDR3 DNA reads TGCAGCGTTGGAACGGTTCTAACCGGGGAGCTGTTTTTT. Encoded protein: CSVGTVLTGELFF.

CDR3 nucleotide sequence: TGTGCCAGCAGTTTATCAAAGGGCCTTGGGAGTTTTGATCAGCCCCAGCATTTT. Its translation: CASSLSKGLGSFDQPQHF. V usage is TRBV28 and J usage is TRBJ1-5; D ambiguous. The CDR3 consists of 18 residues. Trimming cost V 1 base and J 5 bases, with 21 bases left between them. Germline CDR1 reads MDHEN; CDR2 reads SYDVKM. Drawing the rest from reference TRBV28 and TRBJ1-5, the complete variable domain is DVKVTQSSRYLVKRTGEKVFLECVQDMDHENMFWYRQDPGLGLRLIYFSYDVKMKEKGDIPEGYSVSREKKERFSLILESASTNQTSMYLCASSLSKGLGSFDQPQHFGDGTRLSIL.

Notes on this clonotype: One end of the junction is discordant with germline, which a read error may explain. The V call is TRBV19, the J call TRBJ2-5, with D maybe TRBD2 (6 bases). The germline CDR1 and CDR2 sequences are LNHDA and SQIVND (reference sequence). This CDR3 is 15 amino acids long. CDR3 residues: CASSMRDESGETQYF. The CDR3 DNA is TGTGCAAGTAGTATGCGGGATGAATCGGGGGAGACCCAGTACTTC.

This sequence joins TRBV18 and TRBJ1-5; D remains ambiguous. This CDR3 is 15 amino acids long. The ends were cut back, 1 base at V and 2 bases at J, with 9 bases in the middle. CDR1 and CDR2 (germline): KGHSH, LQKENI. The CDR3 bases are TGTGCCAGCTCACCACAGGGTGGTGGCAATCAGCCCCAGCATTTT. Its protein is CASSPQGGGNQPQHF.

The chain recombines TRBV6-1 with TRBJ1-1; D remains ambiguous. V lost 5 bases and J lost 7, with 23 bases in between. Germline loops: CDR1 MNHNS, CDR2 SASEGT. This CDR3 has 16 residues. The CDR3 reads CASSHSGGWGANEAFF. CDR3 in DNA: TGTGCCAGCAGTCATTCAGGAGGCTGGGGAGCGAATGAAGCTTTCTTT.

This chain joins TRBV28 and TRBJ1-1; the D is unclear. The V gene's germline CDR1 is MDHEN and CDR2 SYDVKM. V gave up 2 bases and J gave up 0 bases, with 7 bases separating them. CDR3 length: 14 amino acids. The DNA of the CDR3 is TGTGCCAGCAGTTTAGAGGGAATGAACACTGAAGCTTTCTTT. Its protein product is CASSLEGMNTEAFF.

This clonotype has a handful of counts. The rearrangement links TRBV7-9 to TRBJ1-6; D gene unclear. CDR1 SEHNR and CDR2 FQNEAQ come from the germline V gene (reference sequence). The CDR3 is 15 amino acids. V shed 6 bases and J shed 8 bases, with 17 bases lying between them. Written as DNA, the CDR3 is TGTGCCAGCAGTTCCGCAGGCAGGCGCTATTCACCCCTCCACTTT. Protein product: CASSSAGRRYSPLHF.

This clonotype was seen a handful of times. The rearrangement joins TRBV2 to TRBJ2-1; D is unresolved. Germline CDR1 is SNHLY and CDR2 is FYNNEI. Trimming shortened V by 1 base and J by 1 base, and 8 bases separated the two germline ends. The CDR3 totals 15 residues. The DNA of the CDR3 is TGTGCCAGCAGTGAAGAAGCTAGTTCCTACAATGAGCAGTTCTTC. This translates into CASSEEASSYNEQFF.

V usage is TRBV30 and J usage is TRBJ1-2; D gene uncertain. Trimming left V 1 base short and J 7 bases short, with 22 bases between. Germline-derived CDR1 and CDR2 are GTSNPN and SVGIG (reference sequence). The CDR3 has 16 residues. CDR3 loop: CAWSGARSPSSGGYTF. The CDR3 region has the DNA TGTGCCTGGAGTGGGGCGAGGAGTCCGTCATCGGGTGGCTACACCTTC.

V and J are TRBV14 and TRBJ1-5; no clear D gene. V lost 1 base and J lost 4, with 2 bases in between. Germline V CDR1 and CDR2: SGHDN, FVKESK. CDR3 length equals 12 residues. In DNA form, the CDR3 reads TGTGCCAGCAGCCAAGGGAATCAGCCCCAGCATTTT. Residues: CASSQGNQPQHF.

The V gene is TRBV28, the J gene TRBJ1-3; 7 bases are a match to TRBD1. This CDR3 contains 16 residues. V shed 4 bases, J shed 2 bases, and the junction held 8 bases outside the gene matches. CDR1 and CDR2 from the germline V gene are MDHEN and SYDVKM. The CDR3 here is CASSSRQGSPGNTIYF. In DNA, the CDR3 is TGTGCCAGCAGTTCCCGACAGGGATCCCCTGGAAACACCATATATTTT.

DNA for the CDR3: TGTGCCAGCAGCCTCGACAGGGGGGTTGATAAGGAGCAGTACTTC. Its translation is CASSLDRGVDKEQYF. The chain carries TRBV11-3 and TRBJ2-7, with TRBD1 matching over 9 bases. There are 15 residues in the CDR3. V shed 5 bases and J 7 bases; nucleotides not matched to a gene: 12. CDR1 is SGHNT and CDR2 is YENEEA in the germline V gene.

This clonotype was recorded a few times. V is TRBV2 and J is TRBJ2-7; 11 nucleotides line up with TRBD2. The germline V gene encodes CDR1 SNHLY and CDR2 FYNNEI. Trimming cost V 7 bases and J 0 bases; bases outside gene matches: 8. This CDR3 region has 16 residues. CDR3: CASTLAGGPPSYEQYF. In nucleotides, the CDR3 is TGTGCCAGCACCCTAGCGGGAGGCCCCCCCTCCTACGAGCAGTACTTC. Filled out from reference TRBV2 and TRBJ2-7, the complete variable domain reads EPEVTQTPSHQVTQMGQEVILRCVPISNHLYFYWYRQILGQKVEFLVSFYNNEISEKSEIFDDQFSVERPDGSNFTLKIRSTKLEDSAMYFCASTLAGGPPSYEQYFGPGTRLTVT.

The J gene is TRBJ2-4, the V gene TRBV28; TRBD2 matches at 7 bases. Germline lookup yields CDR1 MDHEN and CDR2 SYDVKM. The CDR3 covers 14 residues. V shed 5 bases, J shed 9 bases, and the junction held 10 bases outside the gene matches. The CDR3 reads CASSPGLRPSIQYF. In DNA form, the CDR3 reads TGTGCCAGCAGTCCGGGACTACGGCCGAGCATTCAGTACTTC.

This chain uses TRBV20-1 with TRBJ1-3, with D unclear. Trimming left V 2 bases short and J 5 bases short, with 19 bases between. The CDR3 loop spans 16 amino acids. Per germline, CDR1 DFQATT and CDR2 SNEGSKA (reference sequence). Here the CDR3 reads CSARPRTPVDRNTIYF. In nucleotides, the CDR3 is TGCAGTGCTAGACCCCGGACCCCGGTTGATCGAAACACCATATATTTT.

This chain uses TRBV7-2 with TRBJ2-3, with 8 bases that match TRBD1. V was pared by 1 base and J by 1 base, with 7 bases of the junction left unmatched. The CDR3 length is 17 residues. Looked up from germline, CDR1 is SGHTA and CDR2 is FQGNSA. CDR3 sequence reads: CASSLVPPGGGTDTQYF. CDR3 DNA sequence: TGTGCCAGCAGCTTAGTTCCCCCAGGGGGCGGCACAGATACGCAGTATTTT.

The rearrangement joins TRBV5-1 to TRBJ1-2, with 8 bases lining up with TRBD1. The CDR3 spans 13 residues. Germline trimming cut 7 bases from V and 3 bases from J; bases unmatched to any gene: 5. Germline loops: CDR1 SGHRS, CDR2 YFSETQ. For the CDR3, the DNA is TGCGCCAGCTCACAGGGGGACGACTATGGCTACACCTTC. Encoded protein: CASSQGDDYGYTF.

The genes are TRBV20-1 and TRBJ2-7, with 11 bases matching TRBD2. Germline V gene sequence: CDR1 DFQATT, CDR2 SNEGSKA (reference sequence). Trimming removed 6 bases from V and 4 bases from J; junction bases left unmatched: 11. The CDR3 length is 15 residues. The DNA for the CDR3 is TGCAGTGCCCTCGCCCCACTAGCGGGAGTGTACGAGCAGTACTTC. Amino acids: CSALAPLAGVYEQYF.

This clonotype was found a few times. The V and J genes are TRBV5-1 and TRBJ1-1, with 7 bases that match TRBD1. Germline assignment: CDR1 SGHRS and CDR2 YFSETQ. J lost 5 bases, V lost 0 bases, and 4 bases had no gene match. CDR3 length equals 14 residues. The CDR3 loop is CASSLGPGGTEAFF. The CDR3, as DNA: TGCGCCAGCAGCTTGGGTCCAGGGGGTACTGAAGCTTTCTTT. Combining the CDR3 with reference TRBV5-1 and TRBJ1-1 gives the whole variable domain KAGVTQTPRYLIKTRGQQVTLSCSPISGHRSVSWYQQTPGQGLQFLFEYFSETQRNKGNFPGRFSGRQFSNSRSEMNVSTLELGDSALYLCASSLGPGGTEAFFGQGTRLTVV.

The gene calls are TRBV27 and TRBJ1-5, with D maybe TRBD1 (6 bases). CDR1 and CDR2 (germline): MNHEY, SMNVEV (reference sequence). This CDR3 has 15 amino acids. The V and J ends lost 6 bases and 3 bases respectively, with 15 bases between them. The CDR3 DNA reads as TGTGCCAGCAGGGGCCTACAGGGTCCCAATCAGCCCCAGCATTTT. It translates to CASRGLQGPNQPQHF.

CDR3 coding DNA: TGTGCCAGTAGCGGGACTAGCGGGATTTACAAGACCCAGTACTTC. Its translation is CASSGTSGIYKTQYF. The chain links TRBV19 to TRBJ2-5; TRBD2 agrees at 13 bases. After removal of 6 bases from V and 6 bases from J, the junction contained 7 bases not matched to a gene. This CDR3 region has 15 residues. Looked up from germline, CDR1 is LNHDA and CDR2 is SQIVND (reference sequence).

The chain links TRBV15 to TRBJ2-1; perhaps TRBD1 as D (6 bases). The CDR3 has 14 amino acids. Trimming took 0 bases from V and 6 from J, leaving 9 bases between them. The V gene's germline CDR1 is LNHNV and CDR2 YYDKDF (reference sequence). The CDR3 coding sequence is TGTGCCACCAGCAGAGATCGACAGGTCAATGAGCAGTTCTTC. Its translation is CATSRDRQVNEQFF.